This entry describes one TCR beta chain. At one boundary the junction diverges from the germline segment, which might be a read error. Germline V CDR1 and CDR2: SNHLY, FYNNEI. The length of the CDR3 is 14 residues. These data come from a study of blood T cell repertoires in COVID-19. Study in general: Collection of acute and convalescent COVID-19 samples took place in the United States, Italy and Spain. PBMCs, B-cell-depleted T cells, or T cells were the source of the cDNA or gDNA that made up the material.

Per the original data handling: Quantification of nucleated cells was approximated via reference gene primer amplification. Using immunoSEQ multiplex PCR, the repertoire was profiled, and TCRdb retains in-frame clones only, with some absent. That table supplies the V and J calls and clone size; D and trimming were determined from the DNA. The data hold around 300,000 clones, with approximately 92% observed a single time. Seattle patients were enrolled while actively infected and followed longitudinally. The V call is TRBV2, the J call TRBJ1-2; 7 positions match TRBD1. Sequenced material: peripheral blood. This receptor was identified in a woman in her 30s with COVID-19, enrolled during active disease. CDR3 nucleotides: TGTGCCACCAGTAGGGGGCATTCTAACTATGGCTACACCTTC. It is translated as CATSRGHSNYGYTF.